Each of the 14 T cell receptor beta chains below was sequenced from the same sample in a study of shared clonotypes between healthy human individuals. CD8 cells classed as naive were CD45RO-negative and positively selected for CCR7, excluding terminally differentiated effector memory CD45RA+ cells. The assay was immunoSEQ multiplex PCR, and TCRdb's table has in-frame clones only and misses some. The sample includes over 2 million clones, approximately 94% of them seen just once. The sequencing input was naive CD8+ T cells sorted from blood. These receptors all come from a man in his late teens or twenties in good health.

This chain links TRBV19 with TRBJ2-1; TRBD2 aligns across 10 bases. CDR3 length: 17 amino acids. J was trimmed by 4 bases and V by 0 bases; bases with no gene match: 6. CDR1 is LNHDA, CDR2 SQIVND, per germline (reference sequence). The DNA of the CDR3 is TGTGCCAGTAGTATAGATCCGAAGCGGGAGGGTTACAATGAGCAGTTCTTC. It is translated as CASSIDPKREGYNEQFF.

The V and J genes are TRBV4-1 and TRBJ2-7, with D uncertain. Germline V gene sequence: CDR1 MGHRA, CDR2 YSYEKL. The V gene lost 4 bases and the J gene lost 6 bases, with 13 bases spanning the gap. CDR3 size: 13 residues. As DNA, the CDR3 is TGCGCCAGCAGCCTACAAGGGTCGGGCGAGCAGTACTTC. It codes for CASSLQGSGEQYF.

This chain's CDR3 is CASSVAKHLGTTGELFF. The CDR3 bases are TGTGCCAGCAGCGTAGCTAAACACCTCGGGACGACCGGGGAGCTGTTTTTT. The rearrangement uses TRBV9 and TRBJ2-2, with D perhaps TRBD1 or TRBD2 (5 bases each). The length of the CDR3 is 17 residues. V lost 0 bases, J lost 5 bases, and 17 bases lay in between. Germline V gives CDR1 SGDLS, CDR2 YYNGEE.

The chain carries TRBV9 and TRBJ2-5; TRBD2 matches 7 bases. V lost 0 bases, J lost 2 bases, and 4 bases stayed unmatched. Germline lookup yields CDR1 SGDLS and CDR2 YYNGEE. The length of the CDR3 is 15 residues. CDR3 coding DNA: TGTGCCAGCAGCGTAGGCGTGCGGGAGCAAGAGACCCAGTACTTC. This sequence encodes CASSVGVREQETQYF.

As regards this clone: The same CDR3 also results from other DNA sequences found in this sample. This chain connects TRBV7-3 to TRBJ2-3; a possible D gene is TRBD1 (5 bases). The germline gives CDR1 SGHTA, CDR2 FQGTGA. This CDR3 comprises 15 residues. V was clipped by 1 base and J by 1 base, with 9 bases between them. CDR3 in amino acids: CASSLRQGGTDTQYF. The CDR3, as DNA: TGTGCCAGCAGCTTAAGGCAGGGTGGCACAGATACGCAGTATTTT.

V gene TRBV13 combines with J gene TRBJ2-1; D not resolved. CDR1 is PRHDT, CDR2 FYEKMQ, per germline (reference sequence). Trimming stripped 5 bases from V and 7 bases from J, with 12 bases between. The CDR3 is 13 residues long. The CDR3 here is CASSPYSNNEQFF. The CDR3 DNA reads TGTGCCAGCAGCCCTTACAGTAATAATGAGCAGTTCTTC.

Comments on this clone: The identical CDR3 is also encoded by other nucleotide sequences in the sample. This chain joins TRBV28 and TRBJ2-7; TRBD1 matches at 8 bases. The CDR3 is 14 amino acids. Losses at the gene ends were 6 bases for V and 1 base for J; bases not matched to a gene: 5. Per the germline V gene, CDR1 is MDHEN and CDR2 is SYDVKM. Here the CDR3 DNA reads TGTGCCAGCAGCCGACAGGGGTCGTCCTACGAGCAGTACTTC. Translation: CASSRQGSSYEQYF.

This clone has just one count. The rearrangement uses TRBV5-1 and TRBJ2-7; 7 nucleotides align to TRBD1. CDR1 and CDR2 (germline): SGHRS, YFSETQ. The V segment lost 0 bases and the J segment 3 bases; nucleotides outside the gene matches: 15. There are 18 residues in the CDR3. The CDR3 bases are TGCGCCAGCAGCTTGGATTCCAGGGGGTGGATCGCGGGCTACGAGCAGTACTTC. Amino acid sequence: CASSLDSRGWIAGYEQYF.

This clone was observed a single time. The V gene is TRBV29-1, the J gene TRBJ1-4, with a weak D call TRBD1 (5 bases). V shed 3 bases and J shed 4 bases, with 9 bases lying between them. Per the germline V gene, CDR1 is SQVTM and CDR2 is ANQGSEA. There are 13 residues in the CDR3. CDR3 sequence: CSVDEGYNEKLFF. CDR3 DNA: TGCAGCGTTGATGAGGGGTATAATGAAAAACTGTTTTTT.

This sequence joins TRBV7-9 and TRBJ1-1; the D gene is possibly TRBD1 (6 bases). The CDR3 is 16 residues long. From germline, CDR1 is SEHNR and CDR2 FQNEAQ (reference sequence). Trimming took 5 bases from V and 7 from J, leaving 23 bases between them. The CDR3 spells CASSGAQGYDSLEAFF. The CDR3 coding sequence is TGTGCCAGCAGCGGAGCGCAGGGGTATGATTCCCTTGAAGCTTTCTTT.

The chain carries TRBV5-1 and TRBJ2-3; no firm D call. V lost 0 bases and J lost 2, with 7 bases in between. Per the germline V gene, CDR1 is SGHRS and CDR2 is YFSETQ. The CDR3 has 14 residues. CDR3 sequence (DNA): TGCGCCAGCAGCTTGGACCCAAACACAGATACGCAGTATTTT. Residues: CASSLDPNTDTQYF.

V is TRBV6-5 and J is TRBJ1-2; 7 nucleotides match TRBD1. The junction had 12 bases not matched to a gene; V was cut back by 6 bases and J by 5 bases. The CDR3 runs to 15 residues. Germline V gene data show CDR1 as MNHEY and CDR2 as SVGAGI. The CDR3 is CASRLEGGSMYGYTF. The CDR3 nucleotides are TGTGCCAGCAGACTCGAAGGGGGCTCTATGTATGGCTACACCTTC.

V and J are TRBV5-1 and TRBJ2-1; 10 bases fit TRBD2. CDR3 length equals 17 residues. V dropped 1 base and J dropped 2; count of bases not matched to a gene: 6. Germline assignment: CDR1 SGHRS and CDR2 YFSETQ. CDR3 nucleotide sequence: TGCGCCAGCAGCTTGCCTAGCGGGAGCTCCCCCTACAATGAGCAGTTCTTC. Translated, it gives CASSLPSGSSPYNEQFF.

The chain carries TRBV19 and TRBJ2-1, with TRBD2 matching over 10 bases. The CDR3 spans 13 residues. The trim removed 5 bases at V and 9 bases at J, leaving 4 bases unmatched. Germline V gene lookup returns CDR1 LNHDA and CDR2 SQIVND (reference sequence). CDR3 loop: CASSVAGGGEQFF. As DNA, the CDR3 is TGTGCCAGTAGTGTAGCGGGGGGCGGTGAGCAGTTCTTC.